The T cell receptor (beta chain) under discussion was sequenced for a study of CD8 T cells in Susac syndrome. Points from the study as a whole: Total CD8+ and CD8+ TEMRA repertoires contained fewer than 20 and five Susac-specific public clones, respectively.

As to this clonotype: Its antigen remains unidentified.

Sequencing targeted TCR beta in blood CD8+ and CD4+ T cells. Isolation of CD8+ and CD4+ T cells was performed negatively, whereas enrichment of TEMRA cells was done by FACS. RNA in amounts of roughly 0.5 to 1 ug was reverse transcribed with random hexamers. TCR beta CDR3 was amplified by immunoSEQ multiplex PCR. This amplification extended across 54 Vbeta and 13 Jbeta segments. Via MiXCR, TCRdb re-called the immunoSEQ multiplex PCR reads, giving one row per CDR3 protein. Of approximately 50,000 distinct CDR3 sequences in the sample, over 90% were seen once. Trimming left V 5 bases short and J 2 bases short, with 19 bases between. The length of the CDR3 is 18 residues.

The source is a human donor with Susac syndrome. The V call is TRBV12-3 or TRBV12-4, the J call TRBJ1-6, with D perhaps matching TRBD1 (6 bases). Sequenced sample: CD8+ T cells from PBMCs. The DNA of the CDR3 is TGTGCCAGCAGTACAAGACAGGTCGGAGGGCCCTATAATTCACCCCTCCACTTT. Translated: CASSTRQVGGPYNSPLHF.